These 20 T cell receptor beta chains came from one sample sequenced in a study of early T cells in non-severe SARS-CoV-2 infection. Via MiXCR, TCRdb re-called the 5' RACE reads, giving one row per CDR3 protein. The sample consists of around 67,000 distinct CDR3 sequences, roughly 10% of them appearing once. Sequencing was carried out using whole blood. Source of these receptors: an adult who was a healthcare worker with PCR-confirmed SARS-CoV-2 infection or an uninfected control (not recorded which).

This clonotype has at least ten counts. The rearrangement uses TRBV9 and TRBJ1-1; TRBD1 aligns across 8 bases. Germline CDR1 reads SGDLS; CDR2 reads YYNGEE. With 4 bases clipped from V and 4 bases from J, the junction kept 12 bases outside the gene matches. The CDR3 is made up of 16 amino acids. DNA for the CDR3: TGTGCCAGCAGCCTAAGTGCCCAGGGGGCGGGCACTGAAGCTTTCTTT. This translates into CASSLSAQGAGTEAFF.

This clonotype has at least ten counts. The genes are TRBV7-8 and TRBJ2-5, with 12 bases matching TRBD2. Germline trimming cut 5 bases from V and 4 bases from J; bases unmatched to any gene: 11. Germline assignment: CDR1 SGHVS and CDR2 FQNEAQ. The CDR3 contains 17 residues. The CDR3 nucleotides read TGTGCCAGCAGCGGTACGGGACTAGCGGGTCTGGGAGAGACCCAGTACTTC. Protein: CASSGTGLAGLGETQYF.

This clonotype has more than one count but fewer than ten. This chain uses TRBV13 with TRBJ2-1, with D perhaps matching TRBD1 or TRBD2 (5 bases each). The CDR3 runs 11 residues. In germline, CDR1 is PRHDT, CDR2 FYEKMQ (reference sequence). Trimming stripped 4 bases from V and 13 bases from J, with 11 bases between. The CDR3 region has the DNA TGTGCCAGCAGCTGGGGGACCCAACAGTTCTTC. It codes for CASSWGTQQFF.

This clonotype occurred many times. The chain employs TRBV5-1 and TRBJ2-3; maybe TRBD1 (5 bases). Germline values: CDR1 SGHRS, CDR2 YFSETQ. V was pared by 4 bases and J by 4 bases, with 13 bases between. CDR3 length: 14 amino acids. The DNA for the CDR3 is TGCGCCAGCAGCCACCTGACAGATTCAGATACGCAGTATTTT. Translation gives CASSHLTDSDTQYF.

The chain has TRBV7-9 and TRBJ2-7; 7 nucleotides align to TRBD2. The J segment lost 5 bases and the V segment lost 2 bases, leaving 6 bases of the junction unmatched. CDR3 size: 14 residues. In germline, CDR1 is SEHNR, CDR2 FQNEAQ (reference sequence). The CDR3 is CASSLSGTNDEQYF. The CDR3 DNA reads TGTGCCAGCAGCTTATCCGGGACTAACGACGAGCAGTACTTC.

This clonotype appeared many times. This chain joins TRBV7-2 and TRBJ1-2; perhaps TRBD1 as D (5 bases). Germline V gene data show CDR1 as SGHTA and CDR2 as FQGNSA. This CDR3 has 16 amino acids. Trimming stripped 5 bases from V and 5 bases from J, with 21 bases between. The CDR3 reads CASSPRFRGVGYGYTF. DNA of the CDR3: TGTGCCAGCAGCCCGAGGTTTCGGGGGGTTGGTTATGGCTACACCTTC.

This clonotype was observed a handful of times. The V call is TRBV19, the J call TRBJ1-5, with a tentative D call TRBD1 (6 bases). The V and J ends lost 5 bases and 2 bases respectively, with 13 bases between them. Germline CDR1 is LNHDA and CDR2 is SQIVND (reference sequence). The CDR3 length is 15 residues. In DNA form, the CDR3 reads TGTGCCAGTAGTCCACAGGGTGAGGGCAATCAGCCCCAGCATTTT. It is translated as CASSPQGEGNQPQHF.

This clonotype turned up a few times. The chain joins TRBV7-9 to TRBJ1-1; 8 bases line up with TRBD1. J gave up 5 bases and V 4 bases, and 6 bases lay outside the gene matches. This CDR3 comprises 14 residues. The V gene's germline CDR1 is SEHNR and CDR2 FQNEAQ (reference sequence). The CDR3 sequence is CASSSRQGRTEAFF. The CDR3 nucleotides read TGTGCCAGCAGCTCCCGACAGGGGAGGACTGAAGCTTTCTTT.

This clonotype qualifies as medium-sized (0.01 to 0.1%). The rearrangement links TRBV7-9 to TRBJ1-1; D gene ambiguous. V lost 10 bases, J lost 8 bases, and 17 bases lay in between. CDR1 and CDR2 (germline): SEHNR, FQNEAQ (reference sequence). This CDR3 is 12 amino acids long. CDR3 DNA sequence: TGTGCCACCGCTCACCAGGCGCCGGAAGCTTTCTTT. Translated, it gives CATAHQAPEAFF.

This clonotype was recorded a few times. The chain joins TRBV11-1 to TRBJ2-5, with TRBD2 matching 14 bases. Germline assignment: CDR1 SGHAT and CDR2 FQDESV (reference sequence). With V trimmed by 5 bases and J by 12 bases, 5 bases remained unmatched. The CDR3 loop spans 13 amino acids. The CDR3 protein is CASSAGLAGAKYF. In nucleotides, the CDR3 is TGTGCCAGCAGCGCGGGACTAGCGGGGGCCAAGTACTTC.

The rearrangement uses TRBV2 and TRBJ2-7, with D uncertain. The CDR3 is 11 amino acids. CDR1 and CDR2 (germline): SNHLY, FYNNEI. The germline V and J ends were trimmed by 4 bases and 4 bases, with 5 bases remaining between them. CDR3 in amino acids: CASSVSYEQYF. The CDR3 region has the DNA TGTGCCAGCAGTGTCTCGTACGAGCAGTACTTC. Full variable domain (rest looked up from reference TRBV2 and TRBJ2-7): EPEVTQTPSHQVTQMGQEVILRCVPISNHLYFYWYRQILGQKVEFLVSFYNNEISEKSEIFDDQFSVERPDGSNFTLKIRSTKLEDSAMYFCASSVSYEQYFGPGTRLTVT.

This clonotype turned up a few times. The chain combines TRBV7-2 with TRBJ2-3; D remains unclear. This CDR3 has 13 amino acids. Between the trimmed V and J ends, which lost 1 base and 2 bases, there was a span of 4 bases. The V gene's germline CDR1 is SGHTA and CDR2 FQGNSA. Written as DNA, the CDR3 is TGTGCCAGCAGCTTAGGACCCACAGATACGCAGTATTTT. It is translated as CASSLGPTDTQYF. The complete variable domain, with remaining parts taken from reference TRBV7-2 and TRBJ2-3, reads GAGVSQSPSNKVTEKGKDVELRCDPISGHTALYWYRQSLGQGLEFLIYFQGNSAPDKSGLPSDRFSAERTGGSVSTLTIQRTQQEDSAVYLCASSLGPTDTQYFGPGTRLTVL.

This clonotype occurred many times. The chain employs TRBV4-2 and TRBJ2-1; 7 nucleotides align to TRBD1. V trimming: 3 bases; J trimming: 10 bases; junction bases outside the gene matches: 21. The CDR3 length is 18 residues. CDR1 and CDR2 from the germline V gene are LGHNA and YNFKEQ. This CDR3 reads CASSQDARTFLAQGEQFF. The DNA of the CDR3 is TGTGCCAGCAGCCAGGACGCAAGGACTTTCCTCGCACAGGGGGAGCAGTTCTTC.

This clonotype came up a few times. V gene TRBV7-2 combines with J gene TRBJ2-3; D is unresolved. This CDR3 region has 13 residues. Between the trimmed V and J ends, which lost 1 base and 4 bases, there was a span of 6 bases. Germline V gene sequence: CDR1 SGHTA, CDR2 FQGNSA. CDR3 nucleotide sequence: TGTGCCAGCAGCTTAGAACGGTCAGATACGCAGTATTTT. This gives the protein CASSLERSDTQYF.

The J gene is TRBJ1-2, the V gene TRBV20-1; D is uncertain. The CDR3 totals 13 residues. Per the germline V gene, CDR1 is DFQATT and CDR2 is SNEGSKA (reference sequence). The ends were cut back, 0 bases at V and 7 bases at J, with 12 bases in the middle. The CDR3 sequence is CSARDPNSAGYTF. For the CDR3, the DNA is TGCAGTGCTAGAGATCCTAACAGTGCTGGCTACACCTTC.

This clonotype occurred many times. The genes are TRBV20-1 and TRBJ1-3; 7 nucleotides line up with TRBD1. CDR3 length equals 16 residues. The junction had 9 bases not matched to a gene; V was cut back by 3 bases and J by 1 base. Germline CDR1 DFQATT, CDR2 SNEGSKA (reference sequence). CDR3 residues: CSASPGQRASGNTIYF. In nucleotides, the CDR3 is TGCAGTGCTAGCCCGGGACAGCGTGCATCTGGAAACACCATATATTTT.

The rearrangement joins TRBV4-1 to TRBJ2-3; 7 nucleotides align to TRBD1. The CDR3 has 15 residues. Germline V lookup: CDR1 MGHRA, CDR2 YSYEKL. V lost 1 base and J lost 8; bases outside the gene matches: 9. The CDR3 nucleotides are TGCGCCAGCAGCCAAGTGGTGACAGGGCCGGTTACGCAGTATTTT. Its protein is CASSQVVTGPVTQYF.

This clonotype was found many times. The V call is TRBV27, the J call TRBJ2-7; D remains unclear. The CDR3 is 12 residues long. From germline, CDR1 is MNHEY and CDR2 SMNVEV (reference sequence). Trimming stripped 10 bases from V and 1 base from J, with 11 bases between. The CDR3 region has the DNA TGTGCCACCGCCGGGCAGTCCTACGAGCAGTACTTC. Protein sequence: CATAGQSYEQYF.

This clonotype showed up many times. This chain joins TRBV4-1 and TRBJ2-1; TRBD2 matches 8 bases. The CDR3 runs to 15 residues. Germline values: CDR1 MGHRA, CDR2 YSYEKL. V gave up 3 bases and J gave up 15 bases; unmatched junction bases: 16. CDR3 region: CASSHPRGAGAGLFF. The CDR3 bases are TGCGCCAGCAGCCACCCTAGGGGAGCGGGAGCTGGGTTGTTCTTC.

This clonotype came up a few times. J is TRBJ2-7 and V is TRBV12-5; no clear D. The V gene lost 1 base and the J gene lost 1 base, with 14 bases spanning the gap. This CDR3 contains 16 residues. Germline V gene sequence: CDR1 LGHNT, CDR2 FRNRAP. CDR3 bases: TGTGCTAGTGGTTTGGGCGGATACAAGTCTTCCTACGAGCAGTACTTC. It specifies CASGLGGYKSSYEQYF.